A single sample is the source of the 31 T cell receptor beta chains below, sequenced in a study of glioma-infiltrating T cells (dated by TCRdb to between 2015 and 2016). The instrument was an Illumina MiSeq. TCR alpha and beta CDR3 regions were amplified with the iRepertoire nested amplicon-rescue multiplex PCR (arm-PCR) platform from RNA. TCRdb trimmed the raw reads at Q25, called clones with MiXCR and kept productive beta chains. Each CDR3 protein appears once, grouped with its most common genes and DNA. The sample table shows roughly 200,000 distinct CDR3 sequences, and around 30% are seen once. Of the sample, 20% to 25% is held by the ten largest clones. The sequencing sample was made of glioma tissue, nonneoplastic brain tissue, or PBMCs (not recorded which). The receptors were gathered from a human donor with low-grade glioma or glioblastoma, undergoing nonglioma brain surgery, or in good health (not recorded which).

This clonotype was picked up many times. At one of its ends the junction is not consistent with the germline gene, which may arise from a read error. J is TRBJ1-2 and V is TRBV29-1, with D maybe TRBD1 (5 bases). Looked up from germline, CDR1 is SQVTM and CDR2 is ANQGSEA. CDR3 length: 11 amino acids. The CDR3 here is CSVEDIGHGAF. The CDR3 region has the DNA TGCAGCGTTGAAGATATTGGACACGGCGCCTTC. Full variable domain (remainder filled in from reference TRBV29-1 and TRBJ1-2): SAVISQKPSRDICQRGTSLTIQCQVDSQVTMMFWYRQQPGQSLTLIATANQGSEATYESGFVIDKFPISRPNLTFSTLTVSNMSPEDSSIYLCSVEDIGHGAFGSGTRLTVV.

This clonotype came up a few times. A much larger clone lies a single base off, so this may be a read error. This chain uses TRBV6-1 with TRBJ2-7; D is uncertain. Looked up from germline, CDR1 is MNHNS and CDR2 is SASEGT. The CDR3 runs to 15 residues. The V end lost 6 bases, the J end lost 4 bases, and 19 bases lay between the germline ends. Written as DNA, the CDR3 is TGTGCCAGCAGCCCACCCGACCCCTCCCTTTACGAGCAGTACTTC. This encodes CASSPPDPSLYEQYF.

This clonotype has at least ten counts. The chain carries TRBV27 and TRBJ1-4; no reliable D call. The CDR3 extends over 14 amino acids. Germline assignment: CDR1 MNHEY and CDR2 SMNVEV (reference sequence). The ends were cut back, 3 bases at V and 0 bases at J, with 5 bases in the middle. CDR3 DNA: TGTGCCAGCAGTTTCGATTCAACTAATGAAAAACTGTTTTTT. This sequence encodes CASSFDSTNEKLFF.

This clonotype was detected ten times or more. The chain recombines TRBV25-1 with TRBJ1-1; D uncertain. Germline V CDR1 and CDR2: MGHDK, SYGVNS. The V end was cut by 2 bases, the J end by 0 bases, with 1 base between. This CDR3 is 12 amino acids long. The CDR3 DNA sequence: TGTGCCAGCAGTGAAGTGAACACTGAAGCTTTCTTT. Amino acids: CASSEVNTEAFF.

V and J are TRBV6-1 and TRBJ2-7; 12 positions agree with TRBD2. V shed 6 bases and J 2 bases; nucleotides not matched to a gene: 8. This CDR3 is built from 16 residues. Germline loops: CDR1 MNHNS, CDR2 SASEGT. DNA for the CDR3: TGTGCCAGCAGCTTCGGACTAGCGGGAAACGCCTACGAGCAGTACTTC. This gives the protein CASSFGLAGNAYEQYF.

This chain joins TRBV7-2 and TRBJ2-1; D perhaps matches TRBD1 (5 bases). Trimming took 6 bases from V and 9 from J, leaving 21 bases between them. The CDR3 is 15 residues long. Germline V gene lookup returns CDR1 SGHTA and CDR2 FQGNSA. The CDR3 DNA reads TGTGCCAGCAGTTCCCGCCTCCAGCAGGGCCCTGAGCAGTTCTTC. It translates to CASSSRLQQGPEQFF.

This clonotype has ten or more counts. The rearrangement links TRBV20-1 to TRBJ1-2, with 7 bases aligning to TRBD1. With 3 bases clipped from V and 2 bases from J, the junction kept 6 bases outside the gene matches. This CDR3 comprises 14 residues. From germline, CDR1 is DFQATT and CDR2 SNEGSKA (reference sequence). CDR3 sequence: CSARNVRGNYGYTF. CDR3 sequence (DNA): TGCAGTGCTAGGAATGTCAGGGGGAACTATGGCTACACCTTC.

The chain links TRBV12-3 or TRBV12-4 to TRBJ2-7, with D maybe TRBD2 (5 bases). This CDR3 comprises 15 residues. V dropped 7 bases and J dropped 7 bases, with 23 bases sitting between them. The CDR3 nucleotides are TGTGCCAGCAACATCGGCCCCCTTCCCGGGGATGAGCAGTACTTC. Protein product: CASNIGPLPGDEQYF.

This clonotype occurred once. This sequence may be a read error, since a much larger clone differs from it by one base. This chain joins TRBV4-1 and TRBJ2-7; maybe TRBD2 (6 bases). The CDR3 totals 16 residues. From germline, CDR1 is MGHRA and CDR2 YSYEKL. The CDR3 coding sequence is TGCGCCAGCAGCCAAGATTTGAGACCTAGCGCCTACGAGAAGTACTTC. This sequence encodes CASSQDLRPSAYEKYF.

The sample holds many counts of this clonotype. This chain links TRBV29-1 with TRBJ2-3; 9 bases map to TRBD2. J gave up 4 bases and V 0 bases, and 17 bases lay outside the gene matches. Germline V gene data show CDR1 as SQVTM and CDR2 as ANQGSEA. The CDR3 sequence is 19 residues long. The CDR3 sequence: CSVEDLTWAGGRFADTQYF. CDR3 DNA sequence: TGCAGCGTTGAAGATCTTACGTGGGCGGGAGGGCGTTTCGCAGATACGCAGTATTTT.

The chain uses TRBV27 and TRBJ2-2; 8 positions agree with TRBD2. This CDR3 region has 15 residues. Germline V CDR1 and CDR2: MNHEY, SMNVEV (reference sequence). V lost 10 bases, J lost 9 bases, and 16 bases stayed unmatched. CDR3 loop: CAIRGERESFRELFF. CDR3 in DNA: TGTGCCATCAGGGGAGAGCGGGAGTCTTTCCGGGAGCTGTTTTTT.

This clonotype was detected many times. The genes are TRBV4-3 and TRBJ2-7, with 9 bases lining up with TRBD2. J gave up 2 bases and V 0 bases, and 2 bases lay outside the gene matches. CDR1 LGHNA and CDR2 YSLEER come from the germline V gene. The CDR3 is 15 residues long. CDR3 residues: CASSQEPSGTYEQYF. As DNA, the CDR3 is TGCGCCAGCAGCCAAGAACCTAGCGGGACCTACGAGCAGTACTTC.

This clonotype was seen repeatedly, ten times or more. The chain links TRBV29-1 to TRBJ1-1; no definite D call. The V end lost 5 bases, the J end lost 1 base, and 5 bases lay between the germline ends. Germline V gives CDR1 SQVTM, CDR2 ANQGSEA. This CDR3 is built from 11 residues. The CDR3 bases are TGCAGCGTTAACAGGAACACTGAAGCTTTCTTT. Translated, it gives CSVNRNTEAFF.

This clonotype was seen repeatedly, ten times or more. The V call is TRBV7-9, the J call TRBJ1-5, with D possibly being TRBD1 (5 bases). V was trimmed by 5 bases and J by 9 bases, leaving 11 bases between them. This CDR3 spans 12 amino acids. Germline values: CDR1 SEHNR, CDR2 FQNEAQ (reference sequence). CDR3 loop: CASSLQGGPQHF. The CDR3 DNA reads TGTGCCAGCAGCCTCCAGGGTGGGCCCCAGCATTTT.

The chain joins TRBV4-2 to TRBJ2-3; 7 positions agree with TRBD2. V was pared by 0 bases and J by 5 bases, with 11 bases of the junction left unmatched. Germline V lookup: CDR1 LGHNA, CDR2 YNFKEQ. CDR3 length equals 17 residues. The CDR3 region has the DNA TGTGCCAGCAGCCAAGAAGGGAGGCGGGAGAGTGGAGATACGCAGTATTTT. Translated: CASSQEGRRESGDTQYF.

The V and J genes are TRBV2 and TRBJ2-1; 7 bases match TRBD2. J was trimmed by 8 bases and V by 6 bases; bases with no gene match: 7. CDR3 length: 13 amino acids. Germline CDR1 and CDR2: SNHLY and FYNNEI. Here the CDR3 DNA reads TGTGCCAGCAGGAGGACTAGTCGCGATGAGCAGTTCTTC. This translates into CASRRTSRDEQFF.

V gene TRBV5-1 combines with J gene TRBJ2-3; 7 nucleotides agree with TRBD2. CDR3 length: 21 amino acids. CDR1 and CDR2 from the germline V gene are SGHRS and YFSETQ. With 4 bases clipped from V and 4 bases from J, the junction kept 27 bases outside the gene matches. The DNA of the CDR3 is TGCGCCAGCAGCGGGATCCCCATAATACGCGGGGGACCTAGGAGATCAGATACGCAGTATTTT. It codes for CASSGIPIIRGGPRRSDTQYF.

J is TRBJ2-7 and V is TRBV20-1; D perhaps matches TRBD2 (5 bases). The CDR3 consists of 16 residues. Between the trimmed V and J ends, which lost 1 base and 3 bases, there was a span of 19 bases. CDR1 is DFQATT and CDR2 is SNEGSKA in the germline V gene (reference sequence). The CDR3, as DNA: TGCAGTGCTAGAGCCCTTCGCGGGCTGCTCTACTACGAGCAGTACTTC. Protein product: CSARALRGLLYYEQYF.

The sample holds many counts of this clonotype. The chain links TRBV20-1 to TRBJ2-7; a weak D match, TRBD1 (5 bases). V was pared by 0 bases and J by 6 bases, with 12 bases between. Per germline, CDR1 DFQATT and CDR2 SNEGSKA (reference sequence). This CDR3 comprises 13 residues. The CDR3 region has the DNA TGCAGTGCTAGAGAGGGGCACCGAACCGAGCAGTACTTC. Translated, it gives CSAREGHRTEQYF.

Worth noting for this clonotype: The junction differs from germline at one of its ends, possibly a read error. The chain is built from TRBV12-3 or TRBV12-4 and TRBJ1-2; possible D gene TRBD1, 5 bases. The CDR3 is 14 amino acids. CDR3 DNA sequence: TGTGCCAGCAGTTTGGTAGCAGGGAACTATGGCTGCACCTTC. This translates into CASSLVAGNYGCTF.

In regard to this clonotype: The junction and the germline gene differ at one end; a read error may be behind it. The chain joins TRBV27 to TRBJ1-1, with D unclear. This CDR3 region has 18 residues. Germline values: CDR1 MNHEY, CDR2 SMNVEV (reference sequence). The CDR3 nucleotides are TGTGCCATCATTTTAACTCCAGGATGGTCAGGCATCGTCGCTGAAGATTTCTTT. Translated, it gives CAIILTPGWSGIVAEDFF.

This clonotype was seen repeatedly, ten times or more. The rearrangement links TRBV6-2 or TRBV6-3 to TRBJ1-3, with 9 bases matching TRBD1. The length of the CDR3 is 15 residues. Germline CDR1 and CDR2: MNHEY and SVGEGT. With V trimmed by 8 bases and J by 3 bases, 8 bases remained unmatched. CDR3 protein: CASGGQGNFGNTIYF. The CDR3 region has the DNA TGTGCCAGCGGCGGACAGGGGAATTTTGGAAACACCATATATTTT.

As to this clonotype: This may stem from a read error, because a much larger clone lies one nucleotide away. The gene calls are TRBV19 and TRBJ2-7; D is ambiguous. V gave up 0 bases and J gave up 7 bases, with 16 bases separating them. Germline V gives CDR1 LNHDA, CDR2 SQIVND (reference sequence). The CDR3 extends over 15 amino acids. CDR3 sequence reads: CASSIDQGPYNEQYF. The CDR3 nucleotides read TGTGCCAGTAGTATAGATCAAGGACCCTACAATGAGCAGTACTTC.

This chain uses TRBV19 with TRBJ2-1; TRBD2 is a possible D gene (5 bases). Germline V lookup: CDR1 LNHDA, CDR2 SQIVND (reference sequence). The CDR3 contains 15 residues. V lost 3 bases and J lost 9, with 18 bases in between. For the CDR3, the DNA is TGTGCCAGTAGTATCGGTCTAGCCCAAGATGGTGAGCAGTTCTTC. It encodes CASSIGLAQDGEQFF.

On this clonotype: A much larger clonotype is one base distant, so this may be a read error. The chain joins TRBV20-1 to TRBJ2-1, with D possibly being TRBD1 or TRBD2 (5 bases each). Per germline, CDR1 DFQATT and CDR2 SNEGSKA (reference sequence). The CDR3 covers 17 residues. The chain's CDR3 is CSARDEVGQGVYNEKFF. The CDR3 bases are TGCAGTGCTAGAGATGAAGTCGGGCAGGGAGTTTACAATGAGAAGTTCTTC.

This rearrangement joins TRBV11-3 to TRBJ2-7; TRBD1 might be the D (5 bases). The CDR3 extends over 12 amino acids. The germline CDR1 and CDR2 sequences are SGHNT and YENEEA. Trimming left V 5 bases short and J 6 bases short, with 11 bases between. CDR3 protein: CASSPSQGEQYF. The CDR3 bases are TGTGCCAGCAGCCCCTCCCAGGGCGAGCAGTACTTC.

With regard to this clonotype: This may arise from a read error, as a much more abundant clone is one base away. This chain connects TRBV19 to TRBJ2-7; no clear D. V was pared by 3 bases and J by 4 bases, with 19 bases between. The CDR3 length is 16 residues. Germline V gene data show CDR1 as LNHDA and CDR2 as SQIVND (reference sequence). The CDR3: CASSMADGVGEYEQYF. CDR3 sequence (DNA): TGTGCCAGTAGTATGGCGGACGGAGTAGGAGAATACGAGCAGTACTTC.

The table lists this clonotype with a few counts. The rearrangement joins TRBV11-2 to TRBJ2-1; 9 bases are shared with TRBD2. The J segment lost 9 bases and the V segment lost 1 base, leaving 7 bases of the junction unmatched. Germline CDR1 SGHAT, CDR2 FQNNGV. The CDR3 runs 15 residues. The CDR3 DNA is TGTGCCAGCAGCTTAGTGGGCGGGAGGGCCGCTGAGCAGTTCTTC. This sequence encodes CASSLVGGRAAEQFF.

Concerning this clonotype itself: This could be a read error, since a much larger clone is one nucleotide away. This rearrangement joins TRBV12-3 or TRBV12-4 to TRBJ2-7; perhaps D is TRBD1 or TRBD2 (5 bases each). The CDR3 loop spans 13 amino acids. V was trimmed by 5 bases and J by 2 bases, leaving 10 bases between them. CDR3 coding DNA: TGTGCCAGCAGTCGGGACCTAGCCTACGAGCAGTACTTC. Amino acids: CASSRDLAYEQYF.

For this clonotype: A much larger clone differs from this one at a single base, so this may be a read error. The rearrangement joins TRBV7-7 to TRBJ2-3, with TRBD1 matching 8 bases. V lost 7 bases to trimming and J lost 1 base; unmatched junction nucleotides: 7. The CDR3 sequence is 15 residues long. Germline V gives CDR1 SSHAT, CDR2 FNYEAQ (reference sequence). This CDR3 is CASNLGQGGTDTQYF. For the CDR3, the DNA is TGTGCCAGCAACCTTGGACAGGGAGGCACAGATACGCAGTATTTT.

As to this clonotype: This may stem from a read error, because a much larger clone lies one nucleotide away. This sequence joins TRBV27 and TRBJ1-2, with a weak D call TRBD1 (5 bases). Trimming left V 5 bases short and J 7 bases short, with 29 bases between. The CDR3 runs to 18 residues. Germline V gene lookup returns CDR1 MNHEY and CDR2 SMNVEV (reference sequence). CDR3 DNA: TGTGCCAGCAGTACCCCCTTCTGGCAGGGAACCGGACTGCTTGGCTACACCTTC. This codes for CASSTPFWQGTGLLGYTF.